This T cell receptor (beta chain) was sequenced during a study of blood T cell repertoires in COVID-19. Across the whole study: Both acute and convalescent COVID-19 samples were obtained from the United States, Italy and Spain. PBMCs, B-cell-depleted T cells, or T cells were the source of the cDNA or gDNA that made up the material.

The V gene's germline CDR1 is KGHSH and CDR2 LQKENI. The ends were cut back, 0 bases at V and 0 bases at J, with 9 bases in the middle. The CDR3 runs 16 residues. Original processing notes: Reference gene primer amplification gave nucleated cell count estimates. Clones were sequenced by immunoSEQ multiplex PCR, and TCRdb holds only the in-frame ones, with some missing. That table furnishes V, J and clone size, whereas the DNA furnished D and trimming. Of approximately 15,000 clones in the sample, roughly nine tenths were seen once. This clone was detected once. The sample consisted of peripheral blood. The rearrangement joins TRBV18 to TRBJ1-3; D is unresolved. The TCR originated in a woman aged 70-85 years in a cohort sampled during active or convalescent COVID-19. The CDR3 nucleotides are TGTGCCAGCTCACCACCCTCGCCCGGCTCTGGAAACACCATATATTTT. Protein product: CASSPPSPGSGNTIYF. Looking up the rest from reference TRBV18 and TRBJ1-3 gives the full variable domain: NAGVMQNPRHLVRRRGQEARLRCSPMKGHSHVYWYRQLPEEGLKFMVYLQKENIIDESGMPKERFSAEFPKEGPSILRIQQVVRGDSAAYFCASSPPSPGSGNTIYFGEGSWLTVV.